The entry below gives a single TCR beta chain sequence along with its context. These data originate in a study of control samples from healthy donors and cancer patients. Sequencing was performed with immunoSEQ multiplex PCR; in TCRdb, only in-frame clones are kept and a portion is missing. Counted here are roughly 130,000 clones, more than 85% occurring once; the ten biggest clones make up 1.5% to 2%. CDR1 is SGHTA, CDR2 FQGTGA, per germline. The CDR3 length is 15 residues. Trimming at V came to 1 base and at J to 5 bases, leaving 5 bases not matched to a gene. Sequencing was done on a sample of PBMCs. The J gene is TRBJ2-1, the V gene TRBV7-3; 7 nucleotides line up with TRBD2. This TCR was recovered from a middle-aged man with head and neck cancer. DNA of the CDR3: TGTGCCAGCAGCTTAAATTGGGGACTAAACAATGAGCAGTTCTTC. Protein sequence: CASSLNWGLNNEQFF.